A single sample is the source of the 19 T cell receptor beta chains below, sequenced in a study of shared clonotypes between healthy human individuals. Method: immunoSEQ multiplex PCR; TCRdb's copy keeps in-frame clones and lacks some. Of more than 2,000,000 clones in the sample, over 85% were seen once. Sequenced: naive CD4+ T cells from PBMCs. The subset was: CD45RA+ positively selected. These receptors were taken from a man aged 18-30 years in good health. Some clones in this sample may be carry-over from other donors' samples.

The V call is TRBV28, the J call TRBJ2-2; D gene ambiguous. The CDR3 length is 20 residues. Deletions cut 1 base from V and 3 bases from J, with 24 bases between. Per the germline V gene, CDR1 is MDHEN and CDR2 is SYDVKM. CDR3 nucleotides: TGTGCCAGCAGTTTATTCCTCGGGTTAGGGCCGGAGCTTTACACCGGGGAGCTGTTTTTT. This codes for CASSLFLGLGPELYTGELFF.

Concerning this clone itself: The same CDR3 can be traced to other DNA sequences in this sample. The V gene is TRBV9, the J gene TRBJ1-1; no reliable D call. Germline lookup yields CDR1 SGDLS and CDR2 YYNGEE. The CDR3 has 13 amino acids. Trimming removed 2 bases at V and 0 bases at J, with 5 bases between. The CDR3 loop is CASSVRMNTEAFF. CDR3 sequence (DNA): TGTGCCAGCAGCGTGCGAATGAACACTGAAGCTTTCTTT.

This chain uses TRBV18 with TRBJ2-1, with D unclear. Trimming removed 7 bases at V and 4 bases at J, with 14 bases between. The CDR3 is 14 amino acids. In germline, CDR1 is KGHSH, CDR2 LQKENI. In DNA, the CDR3 is TGTGCCAGCTGTCTCTCGGTCGGTTACAATGAGCAGTTCTTC. It yields the protein CASCLSVGYNEQFF.

The chain joins TRBV5-8 to TRBJ1-2; D gene ambiguous. CDR1 is SGHTS and CDR2 is YDEGEE in the germline V gene. The CDR3 is made up of 13 amino acids. V lost 1 base and J lost 2, with 6 bases in between. The chain's CDR3 is CASSLYRNYGYTF. In DNA form, the CDR3 reads TGTGCCAGCAGCTTGTACAGAAACTATGGCTACACCTTC.

The rearrangement joins TRBV7-3 to TRBJ2-3; D is perhaps TRBD1 (6 bases). Germline V gene sequence: CDR1 SGHTA, CDR2 FQGTGA. V lost 4 bases to trimming and J lost 0 bases, with 11 bases between them. There are 15 residues in the CDR3. CDR3 protein: CASSSVTGSTDTQYF. CDR3 in DNA: TGTGCCAGCAGCTCTGTAACAGGGAGCACAGATACGCAGTATTTT.

This chain links TRBV29-1 with TRBJ2-1; 7 positions agree with TRBD2. The CDR3 consists of 16 residues. With 1 base clipped from V and 0 bases from J, the junction kept 6 bases outside the gene matches. The V gene's germline CDR1 is SQVTM and CDR2 ANQGSEA. CDR3 DNA: TGCAGCGTTGAAGGAGGTGGCGGGAGCTCCTACAATGAGCAGTTCTTC. Translation: CSVEGGGGSSYNEQFF.

As regards this clone: The same CDR3 also results from other DNA sequences found in this sample. This chain connects TRBV28 to TRBJ1-5; no clear D. V lost 6 bases to trimming and J lost 4 bases, with 4 bases between them. This CDR3 region has 11 residues. Germline V CDR1 and CDR2: MDHEN, SYDVKM. The CDR3 sequence is CASRGNQPQHF. DNA for the CDR3: TGTGCCAGCAGGGGAAATCAGCCCCAGCATTTT.

The V gene is TRBV5-8, the J gene TRBJ2-2; possibly TRBD1 for D (7 bases). With 2 bases removed from V and 3 bases from J, the gap between germline ends came to 14 bases. Germline CDR1 and CDR2: SGHTS and YDEGEE. The CDR3 loop spans 16 amino acids. CDR3 protein: CASSFDFRGDTGELFF. The CDR3 region has the DNA TGTGCCAGCAGCTTCGACTTCAGGGGGGACACCGGGGAGCTGTTTTTT.

The V call is TRBV5-1, the J call TRBJ2-2, with 9 bases aligning to TRBD2. CDR1 and CDR2 from the germline V gene are SGHRS and YFSETQ. The J segment lost 5 bases and the V segment lost 0 bases, leaving 2 bases of the junction unmatched. CDR3 length: 15 residues. The CDR3 is CASSLGSGRTGELFF. CDR3 coding DNA: TGCGCCAGCAGCTTGGGAAGCGGGAGGACCGGGGAGCTGTTTTTT.

This clone has just one count. The rearrangement joins TRBV5-4 to TRBJ1-3; TRBD1 might be the D (5 bases). Germline-derived CDR1 and CDR2 are SGHNT and YYREEE (reference sequence). V was pared by 4 bases and J by 0 bases, with 11 bases between. The CDR3 totals 15 residues. The CDR3 DNA is TGTGCCAGCAGCCAAGTCGGGGGCTCTGGAAACACCATATATTTT. It encodes CASSQVGGSGNTIYF.

This chain links TRBV19 with TRBJ2-7; no clear D. CDR3 length: 14 residues. With 5 bases removed from V and 1 base from J, the gap between germline ends came to 12 bases. Looked up from germline, CDR1 is LNHDA and CDR2 is SQIVND (reference sequence). CDR3 DNA sequence: TGTGCCAGTAGTCCGGGCGGTCCTTCCTACGAGCAGTACTTC. Its translation: CASSPGGPSYEQYF.

This chain joins TRBV5-1 and TRBJ2-3; 9 nucleotides line up with TRBD1. V dropped 4 bases and J dropped 4; count of bases not matched to a gene: 10. The germline CDR1 and CDR2 sequences are SGHRS and YFSETQ. The CDR3 runs 16 residues. CDR3 DNA sequence: TGCGCCAGCAGCCGCGCGGGACAGGGTTTATCAGATACGCAGTATTTT. Translation: CASSRAGQGLSDTQYF.

The chain carries TRBV27 and TRBJ1-5; a possible D gene is TRBD1 (5 bases). CDR1 is MNHEY, CDR2 SMNVEV, per germline (reference sequence). CDR3 length equals 16 residues. V was shortened by 5 bases and J by 5 bases, with 19 bases between the two germline ends. Written as DNA, the CDR3 is TGTGCCAGCAGTCGAACAAAGACGGGGGGGGATCAGCCCCAGCATTTT. Translating it yields CASSRTKTGGDQPQHF.

The gene calls are TRBV11-2 and TRBJ2-4; D is perhaps TRBD2 (6 bases). Per germline, CDR1 SGHAT and CDR2 FQNNGV. There are 15 residues in the CDR3. V gave up 1 base and J gave up 6 bases, with 13 bases separating them. The CDR3, as DNA: TGTGCCAGCAGCTTAGGTCGGGAGCAGAGAAACATTCAGTACTTC. Its protein product is CASSLGREQRNIQYF.

This chain joins TRBV28 and TRBJ1-5; perhaps TRBD1 as D (6 bases). V was cut by 2 bases and J by 4 bases, with 15 bases left in between. The CDR3 covers 16 residues. Germline V lookup: CDR1 MDHEN, CDR2 SYDVKM. The DNA of the CDR3 is TGTGCCAGCAGTTTACAGGGGAGGTCAAAAAATCAGCCCCAGCATTTT. Residues: CASSLQGRSKNQPQHF.

In DNA form, the CDR3 reads TGTGCCAGCAGTTTAAGTGTTGCGGGAGACTACGAGCAGTACTTC. This encodes CASSLSVAGDYEQYF. The chain joins TRBV28 to TRBJ2-7; 7 nucleotides align to TRBD2. The CDR3 extends over 15 amino acids. Germline V gene data show CDR1 as MDHEN and CDR2 as SYDVKM. J gave up 3 bases and V 2 bases, and 7 bases lay outside the gene matches.

The rearrangement joins TRBV7-9 to TRBJ1-1; 7 nucleotides align to TRBD1. Trimming removed 2 bases from V and 3 bases from J; junction bases left unmatched: 6. The CDR3 length is 15 residues. The germline V gene encodes CDR1 SEHNR and CDR2 FQNEAQ (reference sequence). The CDR3 loop reads CASSLTRDRHTEAFF. CDR3 DNA sequence: TGTGCCAGCAGCTTAACCCGGGACAGACACACTGAAGCTTTCTTT.

The chain is built from TRBV2 and TRBJ2-7; a possible D gene is TRBD1 (6 bases). CDR1 is SNHLY and CDR2 is FYNNEI in the germline V gene. This CDR3 is built from 13 residues. V lost 4 bases, J lost 1 base, and 8 bases lay in between. CDR3 amino acids: CASSADSSYEQYF. In DNA form, the CDR3 reads TGTGCCAGCAGTGCGGACAGTTCCTACGAGCAGTACTTC. Full variable domain (remainder filled in from reference TRBV2 and TRBJ2-7): EPEVTQTPSHQVTQMGQEVILRCVPISNHLYFYWYRQILGQKVEFLVSFYNNEISEKSEIFDDQFSVERPDGSNFTLKIRSTKLEDSAMYFCASSADSSYEQYFGPGTRLTVT.

V usage is TRBV5-8 and J usage is TRBJ2-6; D is unresolved. V gave up 4 bases and J gave up 0 bases, with 17 bases separating them. Per the germline V gene, CDR1 is SGHTS and CDR2 is YDEGEE. This CDR3 spans 18 amino acids. The CDR3 loop reads CASSLHFGWNSGANVLTF. CDR3 DNA: TGTGCCAGCAGCCTACACTTCGGCTGGAACTCTGGGGCCAACGTCCTGACTTTC.